This T cell receptor beta chain derives from a study of Tregs in tolerant kidney transplant recipients. CDR1 is LNHDA and CDR2 is SQIVND in the germline V gene (reference sequence). V was cut by 2 bases and J by 0 bases, with 11 bases left in between. The CDR3 totals 16 residues. Note on this clone: The antigen is undetermined. The read halts 3 residues ahead of the CDR3 end, with the missing end drawn from the germline J gene.

Findings and limits, study-wide: Findings come from small patient numbers and require larger validation.

Assay used: immunoSEQ multiplex PCR; TCRdb lists only in-frame clones, some missing. In all, the sample yields over 25,000 clones. The TCR sequence derives from a human donor who received a combined kidney and bone marrow transplant. This chain uses TRBV19 with TRBJ1-5; D might be TRBD1 (6 bases). The input for sequencing was CD8+ T cells from blood, taken before the transplant. CDR3: CASSIRTELSNQPQHF. The part of the CDR3 DNA that was read is TGTGCCAGTAGTATACGGACAGAACTTAGCAATCAGCCC.